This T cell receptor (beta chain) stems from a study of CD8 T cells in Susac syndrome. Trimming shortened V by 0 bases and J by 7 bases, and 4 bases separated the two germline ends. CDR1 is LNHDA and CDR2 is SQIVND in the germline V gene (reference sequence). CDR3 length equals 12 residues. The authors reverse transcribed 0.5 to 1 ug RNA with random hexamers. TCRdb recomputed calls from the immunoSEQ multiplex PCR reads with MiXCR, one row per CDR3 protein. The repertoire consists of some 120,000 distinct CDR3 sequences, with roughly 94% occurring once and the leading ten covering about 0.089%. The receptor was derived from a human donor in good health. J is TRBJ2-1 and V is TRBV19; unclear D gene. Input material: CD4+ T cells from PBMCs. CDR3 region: CASSIDANEQFF. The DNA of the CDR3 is TGTGCCAGTAGTATAGACGCGAATGAGCAGTTCTTC. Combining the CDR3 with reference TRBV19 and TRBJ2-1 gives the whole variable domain DGGITQSPKYLFRKEGQNVTLSCEQNLNHDAMYWYRQDPGQGLRLIYYSQIVNDFQKGDIAEGYSVSREKKESFPLTVTSAQKNPTAFYLCASSIDANEQFFGPGTRLTVL.